This passage covers 27 T cell receptor beta chains from one sample sequenced in a study of breast tumors, draining lymph nodes, adjacent tissues. Breast cancer patients provided tissue from their axillary draining lymph nodes. Via MiXCR, TCRdb re-called the multiplex PCR reads, giving one row per CDR3 protein. The sample records 140,000 or so distinct CDR3 sequences, 32% being singletons. The sequenced material came from axillary lymph node tissue. The receptors stem from a female donor with breast cancer. Some clones in this sample may be carry-over from other donors' samples.

J is TRBJ2-1 and V is TRBV10-1, with D hard to call. CDR1 WNHNN and CDR2 SYGVQD come from the germline V gene (reference sequence). The CDR3 runs to 13 residues. The ends were cut back, 3 bases at V and 6 bases at J, with 9 bases in the middle. This chain's CDR3 is CASSDALPNEQFF. In DNA, the CDR3 is TGCGCCAGCAGTGATGCACTTCCCAATGAGCAGTTCTTC.

This clonotype was picked up many times. Given a much more abundant clone one base away, this may be a read error. The chain uses TRBV7-3 and TRBJ2-5; 9 bases agree with TRBD2. CDR3 length: 15 residues. Germline values: CDR1 SGHTA, CDR2 FQGTGA. The DNA of the CDR3 is TGTGCCAGCAGCGCGGCCGGGACTAGCATGGAGACCCAGCACTTC. Protein: CASSAAGTSMETQHF.

This clonotype was counted ten times or more. The V call is TRBV5-1, the J call TRBJ1-3; D remains unclear. The CDR3 has 15 amino acids. V shed 2 bases and J shed 0 bases, with 9 bases lying between them. CDR1 is SGHRS and CDR2 is YFSETQ in the germline V gene. DNA of the CDR3: TGCGCCAGCAGCTTAGACACCTTCTCTGGAAACACCATATATTTT. Protein product: CASSLDTFSGNTIYF.

This clonotype was detected many times. This chain uses TRBV18 with TRBJ2-1, with D perhaps TRBD1 (5 bases). V shed 3 bases and J shed 5 bases, with 14 bases lying between them. This CDR3 contains 15 residues. The germline V gene has CDR1 KGHSH and CDR2 LQKENI. The CDR3 is CASSPLGAGDNEQFF. The CDR3 DNA reads as TGTGCCAGCTCACCCTTAGGGGCTGGAGACAATGAGCAGTTCTTC.

This clonotype was counted many times. This chain connects TRBV2 to TRBJ1-5; perhaps TRBD1 as D (5 bases). Trimming shortened V by 5 bases and J by 6 bases, and 14 bases separated the two germline ends. CDR3 length equals 14 residues. Germline V lookup: CDR1 SNHLY, CDR2 FYNNEI. The CDR3 protein is CASSLLDSSQPQHF. In nucleotides, the CDR3 is TGTGCCAGCAGTCTATTAGACAGTTCTCAGCCCCAGCATTTT. The whole variable domain, filled in from reference TRBV2 and TRBJ1-5, reads EPEVTQTPSHQVTQMGQEVILRCVPISNHLYFYWYRQILGQKVEFLVSFYNNEISEKSEIFDDQFSVERPDGSNFTLKIRSTKLEDSAMYFCASSLLDSSQPQHFGDGTRLSIL.

The table lists this clonotype with many counts. The chain carries TRBV7-9 and TRBJ2-3, with 8 bases lining up with TRBD2. V lost 5 bases and J lost 2; bases outside the gene matches: 12. The CDR3 runs 17 residues. Germline loops: CDR1 SEHNR, CDR2 FQNEAQ (reference sequence). The CDR3 DNA follows: TGTGCCAGCAGCCATTCAACCGCGGGGGGCCCCACAGATACGCAGTATTTT. It translates to CASSHSTAGGPTDTQYF.

In its sample, this clonotype was seen many times. The V gene is TRBV29-1, the J gene TRBJ2-5; TRBD2 aligns across 8 bases. This CDR3 region has 13 residues. Looked up from germline, CDR1 is SQVTM and CDR2 is ANQGSEA. V lost 4 bases to trimming and J lost 4 bases; unmatched junction nucleotides: 5. The CDR3 DNA reads as TGCAGCGTTGTTGCGGGGGGAGGAGAGACCCAGTACTTC. Translating gives CSVVAGGGETQYF.

This clonotype was picked up many times. This chain connects TRBV2 to TRBJ1-6, with D tentatively TRBD1 (6 bases). The CDR3 runs to 15 residues. The V gene's germline CDR1 is SNHLY and CDR2 FYNNEI. V lost 7 bases to trimming and J lost 9 bases, with 19 bases between them. The CDR3 sequence is CASIGTKVSGSPLHF. CDR3 sequence (DNA): TGTGCCAGCATTGGGACAAAAGTTAGTGGTTCACCCCTCCACTTT.

This clonotype came up many times. This chain links TRBV6-2 or TRBV6-3 with TRBJ2-6, with unresolved D. Germline values: CDR1 MNHEY, CDR2 SVGEGT. V was pared by 4 bases and J by 0 bases, with 13 bases between. This CDR3 is 17 amino acids long. The CDR3 coding sequence is TGTGCCAGCAGTTCTCCAAAAAACCCCTCTGGGGCCAACGTCCTGACTTTC. The encoded protein is CASSSPKNPSGANVLTF.

The rearrangement links TRBV11-2 to TRBJ2-2, with D uncertain. The CDR3 contains 14 residues. The germline V gene encodes CDR1 SGHAT and CDR2 FQNNGV. V lost 3 bases and J lost 1, with 6 bases in between. The CDR3: CASSFDMNTGELFF. CDR3 in DNA: TGTGCCAGCAGCTTTGACATGAACACCGGGGAGCTGTTTTTT.

Comment on this clonotype: Given a much more abundant clone one base away, this may be a read error. The genes are TRBV30 and TRBJ1-5, with D unclear. The CDR3 length is 14 residues. The germline CDR1 and CDR2 sequences are GTSNPN and SVGIG (reference sequence). CDR3 in DNA: TGTGCCCGGAGTGCGGTAGGAAACAATCAGCCCCAGCATTTT. Its protein is CARSAVGNNQPQHF.

This clonotype appeared many times. This chain joins TRBV5-6 and TRBJ1-2; TRBD1 might be the D (5 bases). CDR3 length: 15 residues. Per the germline V gene, CDR1 is SGHDT and CDR2 is YYEEEE. V was clipped by 9 bases and J by 4 bases, with 22 bases between them. In nucleotides, the CDR3 is TGTGCCACCCAGCTTCGAGGGGCGTCGGGCTATGGCTACACCTTC. Its protein is CATQLRGASGYGYTF.

This clonotype was recorded many times. V and J are TRBV19 and TRBJ2-6; D might be TRBD1 (5 bases). CDR1 is LNHDA, CDR2 SQIVND, per germline (reference sequence). Trimming removed 5 bases from V and 0 bases from J, with 20 bases in between. This CDR3 has 19 amino acids. CDR3 in amino acids: CASSPEFRSGLSGANVLTF. The DNA for the CDR3 is TGTGCCAGTAGTCCCGAGTTTCGTTCAGGGCTCTCTGGGGCCAACGTCCTGACTTTC. Full variable domain (rest looked up from reference TRBV19 and TRBJ2-6): DGGITQSPKYLFRKEGQNVTLSCEQNLNHDAMYWYRQDPGQGLRLIYYSQIVNDFQKGDIAEGYSVSREKKESFPLTVTSAQKNPTAFYLCASSPEFRSGLSGANVLTFGAGSRLTVL.

In its sample, this clonotype was seen many times. This chain connects TRBV15 to TRBJ2-5; 7 positions agree with TRBD2. The CDR3 has 15 amino acids. Trimming cost V 3 bases and J 4 bases; bases outside gene matches: 8. Germline values: CDR1 LNHNV, CDR2 YYDKDF (reference sequence). CDR3 loop: CATSREAGWSETQYF. The CDR3 nucleotides are TGTGCCACCAGCAGGGAAGCGGGGTGGTCAGAGACCCAGTACTTC.

The chain combines TRBV10-3 with TRBJ2-2, with TRBD2 as a possible D gene (6 bases). The CDR3 is made up of 14 amino acids. The V gene lost 4 bases and the J gene lost 3 bases, with 9 bases spanning the gap. Germline CDR1 and CDR2: ENHRY and SYGVKD. CDR3 nucleotides: TGTGCCATCAGTGCGCGGGACGACACCGGGGAGCTGTTTTTT. As protein: CAISARDDTGELFF.

This clonotype was observed a handful of times. V is TRBV6-4 and J is TRBJ1-1; D perhaps matches TRBD1 (6 bases). There are 11 residues in the CDR3. Germline lookup yields CDR1 MRHNA and CDR2 SNTAGT. V was pared by 6 bases and J by 10 bases, with 12 bases between. The chain's CDR3 is CASRGAQGAFF. CDR3 sequence (DNA): TGTGCCAGCAGAGGGGCACAGGGAGCTTTCTTT.

This clonotype was picked up a small number of times. The genes are TRBV18 and TRBJ1-5; D is undetermined. Trimming left V 3 bases short and J 2 bases short, with 20 bases between. CDR1 is KGHSH, CDR2 LQKENI, per germline. This CDR3 comprises 18 residues. The CDR3 here is CASSPSVKVGGGNQPQHF. The CDR3 nucleotides read TGTGCCAGCTCACCGTCCGTTAAGGTGGGCGGGGGCAATCAGCCCCAGCATTTT.

In this sample, this clonotype turned up many times. The chain combines TRBV7-9 with TRBJ1-5; 7 nucleotides align to TRBD1. This CDR3 is built from 17 residues. The V gene end was trimmed by 4 bases and the J gene end by 0 bases; junction bases not matched to a gene: 9. Germline V lookup: CDR1 SEHNR, CDR2 FQNEAQ (reference sequence). CDR3 region: CASSSQPTGYSNQPQHF. The CDR3 DNA reads TGTGCCAGCAGCTCCCAACCGACAGGGTATAGCAATCAGCCCCAGCATTTT.

Remarks on this clonotype: Here the CDR3 omits its conserved ending phenylalanine or tryptophan, so a read error is the likely source. V is TRBV19 and J is TRBJ1-3; D possibly corresponds to TRBD1 (6 bases). The germline V gene has CDR1 LNHDA and CDR2 SQIVND (reference sequence). CDR3 length equals 15 residues. CDR3: CASSTTGTTGNTIYL. CDR3 nucleotide sequence: TGTGCCAGTAGTACCACCGGGACAACCGGAAACACTATATATCTT.

The rearrangement links TRBV4-1 to TRBJ1-2; D call uncertain. Germline values: CDR1 MGHRA, CDR2 YSYEKL. Trimming took 10 bases from V and 8 from J, leaving 17 bases between them. The length of the CDR3 is 12 residues. This chain's CDR3 is CATQKRTGGYTF. CDR3 nucleotide sequence: TGCGCCACCCAAAAAAGGACCGGGGGCTACACCTTC.

Remarks on this clonotype: One junction end disagrees with the germline gene, perhaps due to a read error. The chain carries TRBV4-1 and TRBJ2-3, with D possibly being TRBD1 (5 bases). The end of the DNA fits TRBJ1-5 better, so the J call may be wrong. This CDR3 comprises 14 residues. The V gene's germline CDR1 is MGHRA and CDR2 YSYEKL. The CDR3 spells CGSSSRMGGDTQHF. The DNA for the CDR3 is TGCGGCAGCAGCTCCCGAATGGGGGGAGATACGCAGCATTTT.

This clonotype appeared many times. The rearrangement joins TRBV5-1 to TRBJ1-4; 7 nucleotides align to TRBD1. Trimming removed 4 bases from V and 4 bases from J; junction bases left unmatched: 1. The CDR3 runs to 13 residues. Germline CDR1 reads SGHRS; CDR2 reads YFSETQ. The CDR3 nucleotides are TGCGCCAGCAGCGGGGACAGTAATGAAAAACTGTTTTTT. This encodes CASSGDSNEKLFF.

This clonotype was detected many times. V usage is TRBV7-8 and J usage is TRBJ2-7, with D perhaps given as TRBD1 or TRBD2 (5 bases each). Between the trimmed V and J ends, which lost 2 bases and 2 bases, there was a span of 13 bases. The CDR3 consists of 15 residues. In germline, CDR1 is SGHVS, CDR2 FQNEAQ. CDR3: CASSLRGVGTYEQYF. The CDR3 DNA is TGTGCCAGCAGCTTACGAGGGGTCGGGACCTACGAGCAGTACTTC. Drawing the rest from reference TRBV7-8 and TRBJ2-7, the complete variable domain is GAGVSQSPRYKVAKRGQDVALRCDPISGHVSLFWYQQALGQGPEFLTYFQNEAQLDKSGLPSDRFFAERPEGSVSTLKIQRTQQEDSAVYLCASSLRGVGTYEQYFGPGTRLTVT.

This clonotype was seen only once. Being one base from a much bigger clone, this may be a read error. The rearrangement links TRBV28 to TRBJ1-4; tentatively, D is TRBD1 (5 bases). The V gene's germline CDR1 is MDHEN and CDR2 SYDVKM. CDR3 size: 14 residues. Trimming took off 8 bases at V and 2 bases at J, with 12 bases between the two ends. CDR3 region: CASHSGGTNEKLFF. The CDR3, as DNA: TGTGCCAGCCACAGCGGGGGTACTAATGAAAAACTGTTTTTT.

This clonotype appeared many times. This chain links TRBV10-3 with TRBJ1-6, with TRBD1 identical over 8 bases. Germline CDR1 ENHRY, CDR2 SYGVKD. J was trimmed by 8 bases and V by 9 bases; bases with no gene match: 9. The CDR3 length is 14 residues. In DNA form, the CDR3 reads TGTGCCATGAGACCGGGACAGGCGGATTCACCCCTCCACTTT. It codes for CAMRPGQADSPLHF.

This clonotype was seen only a few times. A read error may explain this, as a much larger clone is one base away. The V call is TRBV12-3 or TRBV12-4, the J call TRBJ1-2, with a tentative D call TRBD1 (6 bases). V dropped 8 bases and J dropped 6 bases, with 22 bases sitting between them. The CDR3 runs to 15 residues. CDR3 region: CASGGGGLLGNGYTF. The CDR3 coding sequence is TGTGCCAGCGGGGGAGGGGGACTCCTCGGGAATGGCTACACCTTC.

V usage is TRBV7-2 and J usage is TRBJ2-1; TRBD2 aligns across 10 bases. CDR3 size: 16 residues. V trimming: 6 bases; J trimming: 4 bases; junction bases outside the gene matches: 9. Per the germline V gene, CDR1 is SGHTA and CDR2 is FQGNSA. The CDR3 DNA follows: TGTGCCAGCAGTTCTCAGAGCGGGGGGGCTTACAATGAGCAGTTCTTC. Translating gives CASSSQSGGAYNEQFF.